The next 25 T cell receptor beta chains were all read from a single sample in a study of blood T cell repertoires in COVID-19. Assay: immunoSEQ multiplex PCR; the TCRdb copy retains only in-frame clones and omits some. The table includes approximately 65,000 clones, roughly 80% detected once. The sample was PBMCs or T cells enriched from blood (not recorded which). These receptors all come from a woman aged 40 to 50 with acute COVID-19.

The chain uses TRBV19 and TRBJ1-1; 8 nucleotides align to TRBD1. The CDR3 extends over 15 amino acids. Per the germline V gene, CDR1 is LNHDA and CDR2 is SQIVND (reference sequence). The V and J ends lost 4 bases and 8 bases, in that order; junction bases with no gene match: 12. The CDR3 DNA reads TGTGCCAGTAGTACTGGACAGGGTTGGGGGACGGAAGCTTTCTTT. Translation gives CASSTGQGWGTEAFF. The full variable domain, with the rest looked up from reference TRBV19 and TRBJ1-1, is DGGITQSPKYLFRKEGQNVTLSCEQNLNHDAMYWYRQDPGQGLRLIYYSQIVNDFQKGDIAEGYSVSREKKESFPLTVTSAQKNPTAFYLCASSTGQGWGTEAFFGQGTRLTVV.

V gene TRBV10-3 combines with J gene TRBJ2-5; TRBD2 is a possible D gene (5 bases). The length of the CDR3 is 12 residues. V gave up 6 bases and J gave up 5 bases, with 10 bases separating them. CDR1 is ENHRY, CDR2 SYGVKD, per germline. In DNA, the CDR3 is TGTGCCATCAGCCCGGGAAGGGAGACCCAGTACTTC. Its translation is CAISPGRETQYF.

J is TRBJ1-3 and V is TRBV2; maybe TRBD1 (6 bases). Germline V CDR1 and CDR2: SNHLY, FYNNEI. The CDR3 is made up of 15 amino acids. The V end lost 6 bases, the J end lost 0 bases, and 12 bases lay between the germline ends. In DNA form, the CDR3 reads TGTGCCAGCAGGCAGGGGCTCAGCTCTGGAAACACCATATATTTT. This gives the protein CASRQGLSSGNTIYF. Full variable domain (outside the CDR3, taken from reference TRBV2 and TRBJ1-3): EPEVTQTPSHQVTQMGQEVILRCVPISNHLYFYWYRQILGQKVEFLVSFYNNEISEKSEIFDDQFSVERPDGSNFTLKIRSTKLEDSAMYFCASRQGLSSGNTIYFGEGSWLTVV.

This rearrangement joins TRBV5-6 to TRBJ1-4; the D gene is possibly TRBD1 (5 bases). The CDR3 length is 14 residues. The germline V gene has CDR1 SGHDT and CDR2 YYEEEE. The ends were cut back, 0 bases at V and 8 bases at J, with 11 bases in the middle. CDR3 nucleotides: TGTGCCAGCAGCTTGGTCAGGGAAGGCGAAAAACTGTTTTTT. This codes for CASSLVREGEKLFF.

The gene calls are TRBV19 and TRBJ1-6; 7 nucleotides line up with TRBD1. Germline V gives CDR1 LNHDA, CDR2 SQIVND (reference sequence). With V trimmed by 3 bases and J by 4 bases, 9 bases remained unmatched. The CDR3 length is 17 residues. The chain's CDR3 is CASSIYQDRKYNSPLHF. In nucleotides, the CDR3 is TGTGCCAGTAGTATTTACCAGGACAGGAAATATAATTCACCCCTCCACTTT. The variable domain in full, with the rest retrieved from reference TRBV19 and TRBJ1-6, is DGGITQSPKYLFRKEGQNVTLSCEQNLNHDAMYWYRQDPGQGLRLIYYSQIVNDFQKGDIAEGYSVSREKKESFPLTVTSAQKNPTAFYLCASSIYQDRKYNSPLHFGNGTRLTVT.

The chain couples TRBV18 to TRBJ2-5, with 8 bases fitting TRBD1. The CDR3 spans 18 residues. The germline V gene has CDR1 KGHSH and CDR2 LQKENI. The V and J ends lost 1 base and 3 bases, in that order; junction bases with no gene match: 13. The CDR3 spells CASSPRDRGIGYEETQYF. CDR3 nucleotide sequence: TGTGCCAGCTCACCACGAGACAGGGGAATCGGGTATGAAGAGACCCAGTACTTC.

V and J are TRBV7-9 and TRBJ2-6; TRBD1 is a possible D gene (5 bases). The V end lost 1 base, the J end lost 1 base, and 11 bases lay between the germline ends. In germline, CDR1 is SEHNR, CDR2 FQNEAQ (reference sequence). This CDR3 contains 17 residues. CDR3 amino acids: CASSLDRLLSGANVLTF. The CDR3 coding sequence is TGTGCCAGCAGCTTAGACAGGCTACTTTCTGGGGCCAACGTCCTGACTTTC.

Here the CDR3 reads CASGPGVNTEAFF. DNA for the CDR3: TGTGCTAGTGGTCCAGGGGTGAACACTGAAGCTTTCTTT. The chain joins TRBV12-5 to TRBJ1-1, with D maybe TRBD1 (6 bases). CDR1 is LGHNT, CDR2 FRNRAP, per germline. Trimming removed 5 bases at V and 0 bases at J, with 7 bases between. The length of the CDR3 is 13 residues.

The CDR3 protein is CASSPQPLAGNTGELFF. CDR3 DNA sequence: TGTGCCAGCAGCCCTCAGCCACTAGCGGGTAACACCGGGGAGCTGTTTTTT. This sequence joins TRBV7-9 and TRBJ2-2; 9 nucleotides match TRBD2. Germline values: CDR1 SEHNR, CDR2 FQNEAQ (reference sequence). Unmatched junction bases numbered 9, after V lost 5 bases and J lost 2 bases. The CDR3 runs 17 residues.

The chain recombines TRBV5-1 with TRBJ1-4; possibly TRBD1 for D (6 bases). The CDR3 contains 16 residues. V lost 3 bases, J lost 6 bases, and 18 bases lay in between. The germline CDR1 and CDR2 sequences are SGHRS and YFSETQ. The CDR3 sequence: CASSSGVGRGDEKLFF. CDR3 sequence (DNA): TGCGCCAGCAGCTCGGGCGTCGGCAGGGGAGATGAAAAACTGTTTTTT. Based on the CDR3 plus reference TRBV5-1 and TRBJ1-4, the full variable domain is KAGVTQTPRYLIKTRGQQVTLSCSPISGHRSVSWYQQTPGQGLQFLFEYFSETQRNKGNFPGRFSGRQFSNSRSEMNVSTLELGDSALYLCASSSGVGRGDEKLFFGSGTQLSVL.

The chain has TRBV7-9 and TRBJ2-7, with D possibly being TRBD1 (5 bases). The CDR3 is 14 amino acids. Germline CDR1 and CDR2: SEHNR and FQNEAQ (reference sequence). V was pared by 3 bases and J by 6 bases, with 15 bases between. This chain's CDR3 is CASSFRTPSGEQYF. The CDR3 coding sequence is TGTGCCAGCAGCTTCCGGACACCCTCGGGCGAGCAGTACTTC.

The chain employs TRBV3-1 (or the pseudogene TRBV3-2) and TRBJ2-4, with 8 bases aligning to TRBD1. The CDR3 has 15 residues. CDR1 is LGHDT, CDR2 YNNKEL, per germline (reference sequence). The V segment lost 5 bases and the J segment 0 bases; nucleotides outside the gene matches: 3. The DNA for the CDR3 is TGTGCCAGCAGCGACAGGGGTTTAGCCAAAAACATTCAGTACTTC. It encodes CASSDRGLAKNIQYF.

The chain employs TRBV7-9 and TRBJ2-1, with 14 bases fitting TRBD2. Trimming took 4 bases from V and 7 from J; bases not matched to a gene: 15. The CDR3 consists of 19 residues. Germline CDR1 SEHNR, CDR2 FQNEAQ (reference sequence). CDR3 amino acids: CASSSSRTSGGPVRNEQFF. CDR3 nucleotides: TGTGCCAGCAGCTCCTCCAGGACTAGCGGGGGGCCCGTCCGGAATGAGCAGTTCTTC. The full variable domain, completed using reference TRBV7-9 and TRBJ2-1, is DTGVSQNPRHKITKRGQNVTFRCDPISEHNRLYWYRQTLGQGPEFLTYFQNEAQLEKSRLLSDRFSAERPKGSFSTLEIQRTEQGDSAMYLCASSSSRTSGGPVRNEQFFGPGTRLTVL.

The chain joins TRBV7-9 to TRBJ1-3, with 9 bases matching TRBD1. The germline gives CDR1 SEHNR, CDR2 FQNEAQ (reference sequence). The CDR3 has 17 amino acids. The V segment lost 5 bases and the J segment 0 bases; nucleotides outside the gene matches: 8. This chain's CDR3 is CASSPTQGARSGNTIYF. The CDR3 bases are TGTGCCAGCAGCCCCACACAGGGGGCTCGCTCTGGAAACACCATATATTTT.

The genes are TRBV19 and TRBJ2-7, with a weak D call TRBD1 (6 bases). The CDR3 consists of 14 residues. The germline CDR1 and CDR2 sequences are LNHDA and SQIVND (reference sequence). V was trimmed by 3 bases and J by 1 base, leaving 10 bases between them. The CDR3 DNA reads TGTGCCAGTAGTATCGGACAGTTTTCCTACGAGCAGTACTTC. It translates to CASSIGQFSYEQYF.

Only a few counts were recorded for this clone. The CDR3 protein is CASKTGIANTEAFF. The DNA of the CDR3 is TGTGCCAGCAAAACCGGGATCGCGAACACTGAAGCTTTCTTT. This chain joins TRBV2 and TRBJ1-1; D call uncertain. V dropped 7 bases and J dropped 1 base, with 13 bases sitting between them. The CDR3 is made up of 14 amino acids. The germline V gene encodes CDR1 SNHLY and CDR2 FYNNEI.

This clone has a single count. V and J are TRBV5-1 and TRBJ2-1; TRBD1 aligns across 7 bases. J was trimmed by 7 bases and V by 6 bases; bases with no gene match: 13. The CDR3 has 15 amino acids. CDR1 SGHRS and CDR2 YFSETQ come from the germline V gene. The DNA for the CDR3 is TGCGCCAGCACGACGGGACAGTCAGGAGGAAATGAGCAGTTCTTC. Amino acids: CASTTGQSGGNEQFF.

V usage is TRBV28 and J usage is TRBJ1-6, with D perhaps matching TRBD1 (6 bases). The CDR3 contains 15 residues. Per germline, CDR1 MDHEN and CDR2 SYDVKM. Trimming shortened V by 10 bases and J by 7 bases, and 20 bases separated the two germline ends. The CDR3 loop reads CATRYSQGENSPLHF. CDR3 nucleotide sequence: TGTGCCACCCGATATTCACAGGGCGAGAATTCACCCCTCCACTTT.

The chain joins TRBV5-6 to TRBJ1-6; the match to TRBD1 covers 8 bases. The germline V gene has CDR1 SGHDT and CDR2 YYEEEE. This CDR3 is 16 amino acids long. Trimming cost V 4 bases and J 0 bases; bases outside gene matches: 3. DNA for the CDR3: TGTGCCAGCAGCGGACAGGGCTTCTCCTATAATTCACCCCTCCACTTT. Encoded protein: CASSGQGFSYNSPLHF.

As DNA, the CDR3 is TGTGCCAGCAGCTTGGGGGCAGGATTTAATGAAAAACTGTTTTTT. Translated, it gives CASSLGAGFNEKLFF. This sequence joins TRBV7-9 and TRBJ1-4; D is possibly TRBD1 (6 bases). This CDR3 has 15 residues. Germline CDR1 is SEHNR and CDR2 is FQNEAQ (reference sequence). The V end lost 3 bases, the J end lost 4 bases, and 12 bases lay between the germline ends.

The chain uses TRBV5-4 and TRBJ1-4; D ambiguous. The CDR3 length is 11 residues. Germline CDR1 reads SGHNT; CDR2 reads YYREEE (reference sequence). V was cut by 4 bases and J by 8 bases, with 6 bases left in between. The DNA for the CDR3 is TGTGCCAGCAGCCCCTCCGAAAAACTGTTTTTT. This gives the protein CASSPSEKLFF.

The CDR3 loop reads CASRPGSYNSPLHF. CDR3 sequence (DNA): TGCGCCAGCCGCCCGGGCTCCTATAATTCACCCCTCCACTTT. V and J are TRBV4-1 and TRBJ1-6; no firm D call. CDR3 length equals 14 residues. Germline loops: CDR1 MGHRA, CDR2 YSYEKL. Trimming removed 8 bases at V and 0 bases at J, with 8 bases between.

The CDR3 DNA follows: TGTGCCACCATGGGACAGGTCGGCCCTTCGGACGAGCAGTACTTC. Translating gives CATMGQVGPSDEQYF. The chain has TRBV10-3 and TRBJ2-7, with 8 bases that match TRBD1. The V segment lost 10 bases and the J segment 5 bases; nucleotides outside the gene matches: 16. The CDR3 length is 15 residues. CDR1 is ENHRY and CDR2 is SYGVKD in the germline V gene.

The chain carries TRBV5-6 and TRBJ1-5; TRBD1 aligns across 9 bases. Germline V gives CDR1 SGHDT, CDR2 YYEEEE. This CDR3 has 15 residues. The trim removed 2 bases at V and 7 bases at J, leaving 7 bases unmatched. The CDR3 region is CASSFNGQGRQPQHF. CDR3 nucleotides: TGTGCCAGCAGCTTCAACGGACAGGGGAGGCAGCCCCAGCATTTT.

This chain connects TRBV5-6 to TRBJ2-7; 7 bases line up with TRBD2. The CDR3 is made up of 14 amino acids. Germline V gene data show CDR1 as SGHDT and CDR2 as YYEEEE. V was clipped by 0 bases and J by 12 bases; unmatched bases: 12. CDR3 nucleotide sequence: TGTGCCAGCAGCTTGGCCAAGACTAGCAGAAGTACGTACGTC. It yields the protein CASSLAKTSRSTYV.